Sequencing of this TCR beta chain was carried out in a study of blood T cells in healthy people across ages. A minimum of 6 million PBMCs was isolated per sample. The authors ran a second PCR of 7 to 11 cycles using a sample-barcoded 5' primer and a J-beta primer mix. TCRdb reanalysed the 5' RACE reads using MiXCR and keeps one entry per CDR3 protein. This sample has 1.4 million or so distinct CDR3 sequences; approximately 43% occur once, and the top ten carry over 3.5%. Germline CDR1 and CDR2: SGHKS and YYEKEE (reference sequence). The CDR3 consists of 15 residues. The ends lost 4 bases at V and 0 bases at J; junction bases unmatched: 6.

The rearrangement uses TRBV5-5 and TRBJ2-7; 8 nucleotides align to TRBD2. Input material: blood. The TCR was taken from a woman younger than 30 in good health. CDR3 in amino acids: CASSLEGLDSYEQYF. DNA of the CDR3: TGTGCCAGCAGCCTAGAGGGACTAGACTCCTACGAGCAGTACTTC. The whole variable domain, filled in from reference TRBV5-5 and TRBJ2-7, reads DAGVTQSPTHLIKTRGQQVTLRCSPISGHKSVSWYQQVLGQGPQFIFQYYEKEERGRGNFPDRFSARQFPNYSSELNVNALLLGDSALYLCASSLEGLDSYEQYFGPGTRLTVT.